This T cell receptor (beta chain) was sequenced for a study of siplizumab effects on memory and regulatory T cells. Study overall: Siplizumab-treated (about 0.97 ug/mL) and drug-free mixed lymphocyte reactions were paired.

Assays examined approximately 99,000 TCR templates per sample. Clones were read by immunoSEQ multiplex PCR, and TCRdb kept only the in-frame ones, dropping some. The top ten clones hold 7.5% to 9% of a sample with about 15,000 clones, roughly 40% of them seen once. The authors kept the mixed lymphocyte reaction cells in coculture at 37°C for approximately 6 days. Researchers tagged responder PBMCs with CFSE and stimulator PBMCs with Violet Dye before mixing them 1:1. The count of this clone is one. Its specificity is not known. In germline, CDR1 is MNHEY, CDR2 SVGAGI. This CDR3 spans 15 amino acids. V lost 6 bases, J lost 6 bases, and 10 bases stayed unmatched.

The sequenced material came from CFSE-low (dividing) CD4+ T cells sorted from an allogeneic mixed lymphocyte reaction. The receptor comes from a human donor in good health; the cells came from an allogeneic mixed lymphocyte reaction. Some clones in this sample may be carry-over from other donors' samples. The chain links TRBV6-5 to TRBJ2-7; 11 positions match TRBD1. The CDR3 nucleotides read TGTGCCAGCAGCCGACTCCGGGACAGGGGGTCCGAGCAGTACTTC. Amino acid sequence: CASSRLRDRGSEQYF.